This TCR beta chain was sequenced during a study of graft-versus-host responses after intestinal transplantation. Overall study: Recipients obtained multivisceral, liver-intestinal, or isolated intestinal transplants. Recipients uniformly received anti-thymocyte globulin induction, followed by tacrolimus and steroids for roughly 3 years. Study outcomes and limitations: When patients had graft-donor T cell macrochimerism, their allografts held high graft-versus-host to host-versus-graft clonal ratios. With peak circulating GvH clone levels came an association with early post-transplant HvG declines.

Repertoires were generated with immunoSEQ multiplex PCR, while TCRdb's copy carries only in-frame clones and drops some. The profile shows 77,000 or so clones, 92% of them singletons. This clone came up once. What it recognizes is unknown. The CDR3 length is 12 residues. V was shortened by 7 bases and J by 2 bases, with 7 bases between the two germline ends. Germline assignment: CDR1 SGHRS and CDR2 YFSETQ. The receptor was derived from a human patient who received an intestinal transplant, so some T cells may come from the graft donor. The chain links TRBV5-1 to TRBJ2-1; a possible D gene is TRBD1 (6 bases). The input for sequencing was PBMCs, taken 98 days after intestinal transplantation. The CDR3 loop is CASGTTYNEQFF. Here the CDR3 DNA reads TGCGCCAGCGGGACAACCTACAATGAGCAGTTCTTC.